These 15 T cell receptor beta chains came from one sample sequenced in a study of T-cell reconstitution after alpha-beta-depleted transplantation in children. Preparation of the TCRbeta library was carried out with unique molecular identifiers. A single record per CDR3 protein comes from TCRdb applying MiXCR to the PCR reads. This sample has approximately 82,000 distinct CDR3 sequences, with roughly 18% found just once. The specimen comprised PBMCs, mostly from graft donor cells, sampled 360 days after TCRalphabeta/CD19-depleted stem cell transplant. The receptors derive from a male patient between 2 and 10 years old who had a stem cell transplant for acute lymphoblastic leukemia, so the T cells may come from the graft donor.

The CDR3 region is CASSQEGGLAGNTGELFF. The CDR3 DNA sequence: TGTGCCAGCAGCCAAGAGGGGGGACTAGCGGGTAACACCGGGGAGCTGTTTTTT. The genes are TRBV3-1 and TRBJ2-2, with 12 bases that match TRBD2. The CDR3 contains 18 residues. The germline V gene encodes CDR1 LGHDT and CDR2 YNNKEL (reference sequence). After removal of 0 bases from V and 2 bases from J, the junction contained 4 bases not matched to a gene.

This clonotype was picked up a small number of times. V and J are TRBV28 and TRBJ2-1, with 11 bases aligning to TRBD2. The germline CDR1 and CDR2 sequences are MDHEN and SYDVKM. Losses at the gene ends were 4 bases for V and 7 bases for J; bases not matched to a gene: 12. CDR3 length: 17 residues. Written as DNA, the CDR3 is TGTGCCAGCAGTTCCCCTCGACTAGCGGGACGTCGGAATGAGCAGTTCTTC. Translation: CASSSPRLAGRRNEQFF.

This chain links TRBV12-3 or TRBV12-4 with TRBJ2-1; a possible D gene is TRBD1 (6 bases). The CDR3 totals 16 residues. Trimming stripped 1 base from V and 0 bases from J, with 10 bases between. The DNA of the CDR3 is TGTGCCAGCAGTTTAGGGACAGTGAGCTCCTACAATGAGCAGTTCTTC. The encoded protein is CASSLGTVSSYNEQFF.

The J gene is TRBJ2-2, the V gene TRBV12-3 or TRBV12-4, with D tentatively TRBD2 (5 bases). The CDR3 is 14 amino acids. V shed 5 bases and J shed 4 bases, with 11 bases lying between them. CDR3 sequence: CASSPLSGTGELFF. CDR3 nucleotide sequence: TGTGCCAGCAGTCCTCTGAGCGGCACCGGGGAGCTGTTTTTT.

The rearrangement links TRBV30 to TRBJ2-2; unclear D gene. Germline V CDR1 and CDR2: GTSNPN, SVGIG (reference sequence). V was trimmed by 4 bases and J by 4 bases, leaving 7 bases between them. The CDR3 is made up of 12 amino acids. CDR3 coding DNA: TGTGCCTGGATCACCTCCACCGGGGAGCTGTTTTTT. Its translation: CAWITSTGELFF.

The table lists this clonotype with many counts. V usage is TRBV5-1 and J usage is TRBJ2-2; D perhaps matches TRBD2 (5 bases). The CDR3 is 13 amino acids. Trimming left V 4 bases short and J 1 base short, with 5 bases between. Per the germline V gene, CDR1 is SGHRS and CDR2 is YFSETQ. CDR3 protein: CASSEGNTGELFF. In nucleotides, the CDR3 is TGCGCCAGCAGCGAGGGGAACACCGGGGAGCTGTTTTTT.

This clonotype was seen ten or more times. V usage is TRBV10-2 and J usage is TRBJ2-5; 9 bases align to TRBD2. With V trimmed by 5 bases and J by 1 base, 2 bases remained unmatched. Germline V gene data show CDR1 as WSHSY and CDR2 as SAAADI. CDR3 length: 14 amino acids. The CDR3 region is CASSLAGAQETQYF. CDR3 nucleotides: TGCGCCAGCAGTTTAGCGGGAGCCCAAGAGACCCAGTACTTC.

This clonotype was found a few times. The chain has TRBV7-9 and TRBJ2-1, with a tentative D call TRBD1 (5 bases). Trimming stripped 5 bases from V and 2 bases from J, with 19 bases between. This CDR3 spans 17 amino acids. Germline V gene sequence: CDR1 SEHNR, CDR2 FQNEAQ (reference sequence). The CDR3 spells CASSPPFRQGPYNEQFF. In nucleotides, the CDR3 is TGTGCCAGCAGCCCCCCCTTTCGTCAGGGTCCCTACAATGAGCAGTTCTTC.

This clonotype was seen at least ten times. V is TRBV9 and J is TRBJ2-5; the D is unclear. The CDR3 has 14 amino acids. Germline assignment: CDR1 SGDLS and CDR2 YYNGEE. The V gene lost 0 bases and the J gene lost 0 bases, with 6 bases spanning the gap. This CDR3 reads CASSVGGNQETQYF. The CDR3, as DNA: TGTGCCAGCAGCGTAGGTGGAAACCAAGAGACCCAGTACTTC.

In this sample, this clonotype turned up many times. The chain combines TRBV18 with TRBJ2-3; D ambiguous. V gave up 3 bases and J gave up 1 base, with 5 bases separating them. The CDR3 runs to 13 residues. Per germline, CDR1 KGHSH and CDR2 LQKENI. CDR3 amino acids: CASSPSGTDTQYF. For the CDR3, the DNA is TGTGCCAGCTCACCTTCAGGCACAGATACGCAGTATTTT.

The V call is TRBV12-3 or TRBV12-4, the J call TRBJ2-1; possible D gene TRBD2, 7 bases. The CDR3 has 15 amino acids. The V and J ends lost 8 bases and 4 bases respectively, with 18 bases between them. The CDR3: CASGRGSGEYNEQFF. CDR3 in DNA: TGTGCCAGCGGGAGGGGGAGCGGGGAGTACAATGAGCAGTTCTTC.

The genes are TRBV12-3 or TRBV12-4 and TRBJ1-4, with D hard to call. The length of the CDR3 is 15 residues. Trimming removed 3 bases at V and 5 bases at J, with 13 bases between. This CDR3 reads CASSFGIYRNEKLFF. Here the CDR3 DNA reads TGTGCCAGCAGTTTTGGAATCTATAGAAATGAAAAACTGTTTTTT.

This clonotype was recorded at least ten times. The chain uses TRBV20-1 and TRBJ1-3; 9 bases fit TRBD1. CDR3 length equals 15 residues. V trimming: 1 base; J trimming: 4 bases; junction bases outside the gene matches: 5. Germline CDR1 is DFQATT and CDR2 is SNEGSKA (reference sequence). CDR3 protein: CSARGDRGFGNTIYF. The CDR3 nucleotides are TGCAGTGCTAGAGGAGACAGGGGGTTCGGAAACACCATATATTTT.

This sequence joins TRBV6-1 and TRBJ2-1, with 11 bases aligning to TRBD2. J gave up 1 base and V 7 bases, and 3 bases lay outside the gene matches. The CDR3 sequence is 15 residues long. Germline CDR1 and CDR2: MNHNS and SASEGT. CDR3 in DNA: TGTGCCAGCACCTGGACTAGCGGGTCCTACAATGAGCAGTTCTTC. This gives the protein CASTWTSGSYNEQFF.

This clonotype has at least ten counts. This chain joins TRBV20-1 and TRBJ2-3; weak D call: TRBD1 (5 bases). The CDR3 is 12 residues long. In germline, CDR1 is DFQATT, CDR2 SNEGSKA (reference sequence). V was trimmed by 2 bases and J by 4 bases, leaving 7 bases between them. CDR3 residues: CSARKGADTQYF. For the CDR3, the DNA is TGCAGTGCTAGAAAAGGGGCAGATACGCAGTATTTT.